The rows below give T cell receptor beta chains drawn from one sample of a study of blood T cell repertoires in COVID-19. Libraries were prepared by immunoSEQ multiplex PCR; TCRdb keeps only in-frame clonotypes and omits some of them. The sample has a few hundred thousand clones, about 88% seen once; the top ten hold approximately 1.5%. Sequences were obtained from PBMCs or T cells enriched from blood (not recorded which). These receptors were obtained from a woman aged 50 to 60 who had recovered from COVID-19. Both conserved end residues are part of each CDR3. Each record gives: CDR3 protein, CDR3 DNA, V gene, D gene, J gene, clone size. The D gene is left open where the match is weak. A clone size is listed for some rows: how often the clone was seen (once, few, many), or a class if it is expanded.

CDR3aa: CASSVAMGTGFYGYTF
CDR3nt: TGTGCCAGCAGCGTAGCTATGGGGACAGGATTCTATGGCTACACCTTC
v_gene: TRBV9
d_gene: TRBD1
j_gene: TRBJ1-2
abundance: -

CDR3aa: CASSLSGALNTEAFF
CDR3nt: TGTGCCAGCAGTTTATCAGGGGCCTTGAACACTGAAGCTTTCTTT
v_gene: TRBV27
d_gene: -
j_gene: TRBJ1-1
abundance: -

CDR3aa: CASLLHDEQFF
CDR3nt: TGTGCCAGCTTACTCCATGATGAGCAGTTCTTC
v_gene: TRBV12-3/TRBV12-4
d_gene: -
j_gene: TRBJ2-1
abundance: -

CDR3aa: CASSQVRDIGNTIYF
CDR3nt: TGTGCCAGCAGCCAGGTCCGGGACATTGGAAACACCATATATTTT
v_gene: TRBV14
d_gene: -
j_gene: TRBJ1-3
abundance: -

CDR3aa: CASRLQGPNSPLHF
CDR3nt: TGTGCCAGTAGATTACAGGGTCCTAATTCACCCCTCCACTTT
v_gene: TRBV19
d_gene: -
j_gene: TRBJ1-6
abundance: -

CDR3aa: CASSRQDLAHNEQFF
CDR3nt: TGTGCCAGCAGCCGACAGGACCTGGCCCACAATGAGCAGTTCTTC
v_gene: TRBV7-9
d_gene: -
j_gene: TRBJ2-1
abundance: -

CDR3aa: CASSYGQGHSYEQYF
CDR3nt: TGCGCCAGCAGCTACGGACAGGGCCACTCCTACGAGCAGTACTTC
v_gene: TRBV5-1
d_gene: TRBD1
j_gene: TRBJ2-7
abundance: -

CDR3aa: CASSPDPGELEKLFF
CDR3nt: TGCGCCAGCAGCCCGGATCCGGGAGAATTGGAAAAACTGTTTTTT
v_gene: TRBV5-1
d_gene: -
j_gene: TRBJ1-4
abundance: -

CDR3aa: CASSLDSYTQYF
CDR3nt: TGTGCCAGCAGCTTAGACAGCTATACGCAGTATTTT
v_gene: TRBV7-9
d_gene: -
j_gene: TRBJ2-3
abundance: -

CDR3aa: CASSTDSRVGQPQHF
CDR3nt: TGTGCCAGTAGTACGGACAGTCGGGTAGGCCAGCCCCAGCATTTT
v_gene: TRBV19
d_gene: -
j_gene: TRBJ1-5
abundance: few

CDR3aa: CASSKEAITGTSGRRAYEQYF
CDR3nt: TGTGCCAGCAGCAAAGAGGCAATTACCGGAACTAGCGGGAGGAGAGCTTACGAGCAGTACTTC
v_gene: TRBV21-1
d_gene: -
j_gene: TRBJ2-7
abundance: -

CDR3aa: CASSPSGRGYEQYF
CDR3nt: TGTGCCAGCAGCCCTAGCGGGAGGGGCTACGAGCAGTACTTC
v_gene: TRBV7-3
d_gene: TRBD2
j_gene: TRBJ2-7
abundance: -

CDR3aa: CASSSRQAYGYTF
CDR3nt: TGTGCCAGCAGTTCCCGACAGGCATATGGCTACACCTTC
v_gene: TRBV12-3/TRBV12-4
d_gene: -
j_gene: TRBJ1-2
abundance: -

CDR3aa: CASSHKTDYGYTF
CDR3nt: TGTGCCAGCAGCCACAAGACAGACTATGGCTACACCTTC
v_gene: TRBV3-1/TRBV3-2
d_gene: -
j_gene: TRBJ1-2
abundance: -

CDR3aa: CASSKSQGNRDTQYF
CDR3nt: TGTGCCAGCAGCAAATCACAGGGAAACAGAGATACGCAGTATTTT
v_gene: TRBV11-2
d_gene: -
j_gene: TRBJ2-3
abundance: -

CDR3aa: CASSLDGTGGTDTQYF
CDR3nt: TGCGCCAGCAGCTTGGACGGGACAGGGGGCACAGATACGCAGTATTTT
v_gene: TRBV5-1
d_gene: TRBD1
j_gene: TRBJ2-3
abundance: -

CDR3aa: CATPRREGSNTGELFF
CDR3nt: TGTGCCACCCCCCGCAGGGAAGGATCGAACACCGGGGAGCTGTTTTTT
v_gene: TRBV28
d_gene: -
j_gene: TRBJ2-2
abundance: once

CDR3aa: CASSQDRATNEKLFF
CDR3nt: TGTGCCAGCAGCCAGGACAGGGCGACTAATGAAAAACTGTTTTTT
v_gene: TRBV2
d_gene: TRBD1
j_gene: TRBJ1-4
abundance: -

CDR3aa: CAIRALDNEQFF
CDR3nt: TGTGCCATCAGGGCATTGGACAATGAGCAGTTCTTC
v_gene: TRBV10-3
d_gene: -
j_gene: TRBJ2-1
abundance: -

CDR3aa: CAWSTGISNSPLHF
CDR3nt: TGTGCCTGGAGTACAGGGATAAGTAATTCACCCCTCCACTTT
v_gene: TRBV30
d_gene: -
j_gene: TRBJ1-6
abundance: -

CDR3aa: CATRTAESYEQYF
CDR3nt: TGTGCCACCCGGACAGCCGAGTCCTACGAGCAGTACTTC
v_gene: TRBV10-3
d_gene: -
j_gene: TRBJ2-7
abundance: -

CDR3aa: CASSSGTEKYRLF
CDR3nt: TGTGCCAGCAGTTCCGGGACAGAGAAGTACAGACTCTTC
v_gene: TRBV2
d_gene: TRBD1
j_gene: TRBJ2-7
abundance: -

CDR3aa: CASSREGSPIYNEQFF
CDR3nt: TGCGCCAGCAGCCGGGAAGGGTCCCCAATTTACAATGAGCAGTTCTTC
v_gene: TRBV5-1
d_gene: -
j_gene: TRBJ2-1
abundance: -

CDR3aa: CASSPEDGTQYF
CDR3nt: TGTGCCAGCTCACCAGAGGATGGTACGCAGTATTTT
v_gene: TRBV18
d_gene: -
j_gene: TRBJ2-3
abundance: -

CDR3aa: CASSIEGTGELPLHF
CDR3nt: TGTGCCAGTAGTATAGAGGGGACAGGAGAGTTACCCCTCCACTTT
v_gene: TRBV19
d_gene: TRBD1
j_gene: TRBJ1-6
abundance: -

CDR3aa: CASIGRAGANVLTF
CDR3nt: TGTGCCAGTATAGGCAGGGCAGGGGCCAACGTCCTGACTTTC
v_gene: TRBV19
d_gene: -
j_gene: TRBJ2-6
abundance: -

CDR3aa: CATSDPKESPTDF
CDR3nt: TGTGCCACCAGTGACCCCAAGGAGTCGCCCACGGACTTC
v_gene: TRBV24-1
d_gene: -
j_gene: TRBJ2-5
abundance: -

CDR3aa: CASSVERQNTEAFF
CDR3nt: TGTGCCAGCAGCGTAGAGAGGCAGAACACTGAAGCTTTCTTT
v_gene: TRBV9
d_gene: -
j_gene: TRBJ1-1
abundance: -

CDR3aa: CASSTFWTGGAFF
CDR3nt: TGCGCCAGCAGCACATTTTGGACAGGGGGAGCTTTCTTT
v_gene: TRBV4-1
d_gene: TRBD1
j_gene: TRBJ1-1
abundance: -

CDR3aa: CASSLSRRDSANYGYTF
CDR3nt: TGCGCCAGCAGCCTATCTCGCCGGGACAGCGCTAACTATGGCTACACCTTC
v_gene: TRBV5-1
d_gene: TRBD1
j_gene: TRBJ1-2
abundance: -

CDR3aa: CASSWGLAGGEQYF
CDR3nt: TGTGCCAGCAGCTGGGGACTAGCGGGGGGCGAGCAGTACTTC
v_gene: TRBV7-8
d_gene: TRBD2
j_gene: TRBJ2-7
abundance: -

CDR3aa: CASSPPSGETQYF
CDR3nt: TGTGCCAGCTCACCACCGTCAGGGGAGACCCAGTACTTC
v_gene: TRBV18
d_gene: -
j_gene: TRBJ2-5
abundance: -

CDR3aa: CASSLGQVETETDKEKLFF
CDR3nt: TGTGCCAGCAGCTTAGGACAGGTCGAGACGGAGACGGACAAGGAAAAACTGTTTTTT
v_gene: TRBV11-3
d_gene: -
j_gene: TRBJ1-4
abundance: -

CDR3aa: CASSPGQGTRGYTF
CDR3nt: TGTGCCAGCAGCCCTGGACAGGGGACGCGTGGCTACACCTTC
v_gene: TRBV7-2
d_gene: TRBD1
j_gene: TRBJ1-2
abundance: few

CDR3aa: CASSLDSTSGSRGEQFF
CDR3nt: TGTGCCAGCAGCTTGGATTCCACTAGCGGGAGTCGGGGTGAGCAGTTCTTC
v_gene: TRBV5-4
d_gene: TRBD2
j_gene: TRBJ2-1
abundance: -